This passage covers 18 T cell receptor beta chains from one sample sequenced in a study of siplizumab effects on memory and regulatory T cells. Some clones are missing from TCRdb's copy, which holds only in-frame ones; the method was immunoSEQ multiplex PCR. This sample has fewer than 85,000 clones; approximately 95% occur once, and the top ten carry 18%. The sample was CD8+ T cells sorted from blood. The receptor source for this set is a human donor in good health.

This clone was observed a few times. The gene calls are TRBV19 and TRBJ2-1; TRBD2 might be the D (6 bases). Germline loops: CDR1 LNHDA, CDR2 SQIVND (reference sequence). The ends were cut back, 7 bases at V and 6 bases at J, with 19 bases in the middle. CDR3 length equals 15 residues. The CDR3 DNA sequence: TGTGCCAGTAAGGAGGGACGACTGATATCCAATGAGCAGTTCTTC. Its protein product is CASKEGRLISNEQFF.

The rearrangement links TRBV7-9 to TRBJ2-1; 11 bases match TRBD2. The germline gives CDR1 SEHNR, CDR2 FQNEAQ (reference sequence). The CDR3 spans 17 residues. Germline trimming cut 2 bases from V and 5 bases from J; bases unmatched to any gene: 8. The CDR3 nucleotides read TGTGCCAGCAGCTTACTACTAGCGGGAGTGGAGAACAATGAGCAGTTCTTC. This gives the protein CASSLLLAGVENNEQFF.

Comment on this clone: At the DNA level, this CDR3 is encoded by other sequences in the same sample as well. The V call is TRBV27, the J call TRBJ2-7, with D uncertain. The CDR3 sequence is 13 residues long. CDR1 and CDR2 from the germline V gene are MNHEY and SMNVEV (reference sequence). V was cut by 2 bases and J by 4 bases, with 9 bases left in between. Written as DNA, the CDR3 is TGTGCCAGCAGTTTAGGATTGGGGTACGAGCAGTACTTC. This gives the protein CASSLGLGYEQYF.

For this clone: Germline is not matched at one junction end, which may reflect a read error. The chain employs TRBV6-1 and TRBJ2-7; tentatively, D is TRBD2 (6 bases). The CDR3 runs to 10 residues. The germline gives CDR1 MNHNS, CDR2 SASEGT. The CDR3 sequence: CASRRGTVVF. The DNA of the CDR3 is TGTGCCAGCAGACGGGGGACTGTCGTCTTC.

The rearrangement uses TRBV29-1 and TRBJ2-3; 10 nucleotides line up with TRBD2. The J segment lost 7 bases and the V segment lost 8 bases, leaving 12 bases of the junction unmatched. This CDR3 is 14 amino acids long. Germline CDR1 and CDR2: SQVTM and ANQGSEA. The CDR3 bases are TGCAGCCTTCTTCTAGCGGGAGAGGAAAATACGCAGTATTTT. It translates to CSLLLAGEENTQYF.

The chain is built from TRBV19 and TRBJ1-1, with TRBD1 matching 11 bases. Germline CDR1 reads LNHDA; CDR2 reads SQIVND (reference sequence). This CDR3 spans 14 amino acids. V dropped 8 bases and J dropped 7; count of bases not matched to a gene: 9. CDR3 protein: CASQGQGAYSEAFF. The CDR3 DNA follows: TGTGCCAGTCAAGGACAGGGGGCTTATAGTGAAGCTTTCTTT.

This chain connects TRBV19 to TRBJ1-1, with TRBD1 as a possible D gene (5 bases). Deletions cut 6 bases from V and 7 bases from J, with 15 bases between. Germline CDR1 reads LNHDA; CDR2 reads SQIVND (reference sequence). This CDR3 has 13 amino acids. CDR3 protein: CASRLGTGLEAFF. For the CDR3, the DNA is TGTGCCAGTAGACTCGGGACCGGACTTGAAGCTTTCTTT.

This rearrangement joins TRBV7-9 to TRBJ2-7; 7 bases line up with TRBD1. V shed 5 bases, J shed 5 bases, and the junction held 15 bases outside the gene matches. CDR3 size: 16 residues. Looked up from germline, CDR1 is SEHNR and CDR2 is FQNEAQ (reference sequence). The CDR3 protein is CASSPVTGQLGDEQYF. For the CDR3, the DNA is TGTGCCAGCAGCCCAGTGACGGGACAGCTTGGGGACGAGCAGTACTTC.

The chain uses TRBV18 and TRBJ2-2; D could derive from TRBD1 or TRBD2 (6 bases each). Deletions cut 6 bases from V and 1 base from J, with 15 bases between. The CDR3 runs 16 residues. Germline-derived CDR1 and CDR2 are KGHSH and LQKENI. Written as DNA, the CDR3 is TGTGCCAGCTCCTATGGGGGGCGAGAGAACACCGGGGAGCTGTTTTTT. Protein: CASSYGGRENTGELFF.

V is TRBV27 and J is TRBJ2-7, with D perhaps matching TRBD2 (7 bases). The germline V and J ends were trimmed by 8 bases and 1 base, with 12 bases remaining between them. The CDR3 spans 13 residues. Germline assignment: CDR1 MNHEY and CDR2 SMNVEV (reference sequence). This chain's CDR3 is CASGGGTSYEQYF. In nucleotides, the CDR3 is TGTGCCAGCGGGGGGGGGACATCCTACGAGCAGTACTTC.

This clone occurred once. CDR3 sequence reads: CASSSTSATYEQYF. The DNA of the CDR3 is TGTGCCAGCAGTTCAACTAGCGCAACCTACGAGCAGTACTTC. The rearrangement links TRBV27 to TRBJ2-7; 7 bases are a match to TRBD2. The CDR3 has 14 amino acids. The trim removed 4 bases at V and 2 bases at J, leaving 5 bases unmatched. Germline CDR1 is MNHEY and CDR2 is SMNVEV (reference sequence).

V gene TRBV7-9 combines with J gene TRBJ2-1; D ambiguous. This CDR3 is 11 amino acids long. The V end lost 6 bases, the J end lost 15 bases, and 15 bases lay between the germline ends. Germline loops: CDR1 SEHNR, CDR2 FQNEAQ (reference sequence). Written as DNA, the CDR3 is TGTGCCAGCAGAACTCTAGAGCAATCGTTCTTC. This translates into CASRTLEQSFF. The variable domain in full, with the rest retrieved from reference TRBV7-9 and TRBJ2-1, is DTGVSQNPRHKITKRGQNVTFRCDPISEHNRLYWYRQTLGQGPEFLTYFQNEAQLEKSRLLSDRFSAERPKGSFSTLEIQRTEQGDSAMYLCASRTLEQSFFGPGTRLTVL.

This chain uses TRBV28 with TRBJ1-3, with D uncertain. This CDR3 spans 17 amino acids. Germline values: CDR1 MDHEN, CDR2 SYDVKM. V gave up 1 base and J gave up 0 bases, with 13 bases separating them. DNA for the CDR3: TGTGCCAGCAGTTTATCACTCGATCAAGGCTCTGGAAACACCATATATTTT. Its translation is CASSLSLDQGSGNTIYF.

V gene TRBV14 combines with J gene TRBJ2-3, with 11 bases aligning to TRBD2. The germline gives CDR1 SGHDN, CDR2 FVKESK. Losses at the gene ends were 4 bases for V and 3 bases for J; bases not matched to a gene: 9. The CDR3 extends over 17 amino acids. As DNA, the CDR3 is TGTGCCAGCAGCCCTACTCCGGGACTAGCGGTAACAGATACGCAGTATTTT. It encodes CASSPTPGLAVTDTQYF.

The chain is built from TRBV21-1 and TRBJ2-7. TRBV21-1 is listed as a pseudogene. The CDR3 covers 15 residues. The CDR3 sequence: CASSKVGDTPYEQYF. In DNA, the CDR3 is TGTGCCAGCAGCAAAGTAGGAGACACCCCCTACGAGCAGTACTTC.

The rearrangement joins TRBV9 to TRBJ1-2; D is unclear. Germline V gene lookup returns CDR1 SGDLS and CDR2 YYNGEE. The CDR3 totals 13 residues. V was clipped by 0 bases and J by 6 bases, with 9 bases between them. CDR3 nucleotide sequence: TGTGCCAGCAGCGTAGAAGATGCTAATGGCTACACCTTC. This codes for CASSVEDANGYTF.

This chain uses TRBV27 with TRBJ2-3; the D gene is possibly TRBD2 (5 bases). V gave up 4 bases and J gave up 0 bases, with 11 bases separating them. Germline assignment: CDR1 MNHEY and CDR2 SMNVEV (reference sequence). The CDR3 has 15 residues. The CDR3 region is CASSSPGGSTDTQYF. The DNA of the CDR3 is TGTGCCAGCAGTTCCCCTGGCGGGAGCACAGATACGCAGTATTTT.

The rearrangement links TRBV7-8 to TRBJ2-7; maybe TRBD1 (6 bases). V lost 5 bases and J 4 bases, leaving 15 bases between the germline ends. CDR3 length: 14 amino acids. CDR1 SGHVS and CDR2 FQNEAQ come from the germline V gene. In DNA form, the CDR3 reads TGTGCCAGCAGCCCCAAAGGGACACAATACGAGCAGTACTTC. Its translation: CASSPKGTQYEQYF.